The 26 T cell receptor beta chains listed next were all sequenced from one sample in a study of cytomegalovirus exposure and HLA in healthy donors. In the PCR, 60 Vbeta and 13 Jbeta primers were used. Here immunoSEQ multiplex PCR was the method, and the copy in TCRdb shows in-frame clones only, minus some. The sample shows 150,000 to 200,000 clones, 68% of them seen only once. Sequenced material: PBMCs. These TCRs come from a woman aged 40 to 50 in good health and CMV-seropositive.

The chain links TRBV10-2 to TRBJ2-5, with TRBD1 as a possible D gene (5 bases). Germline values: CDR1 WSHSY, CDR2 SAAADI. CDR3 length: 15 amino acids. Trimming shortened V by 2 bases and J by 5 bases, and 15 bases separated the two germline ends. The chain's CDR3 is CASSEPDTPRETQYF. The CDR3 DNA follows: TGCGCCAGCAGTGAGCCGGACACACCGAGGGAGACCCAGTACTTC.

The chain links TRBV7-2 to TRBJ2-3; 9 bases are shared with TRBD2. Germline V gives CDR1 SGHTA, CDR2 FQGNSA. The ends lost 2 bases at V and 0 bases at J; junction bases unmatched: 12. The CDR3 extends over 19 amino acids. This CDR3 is CASSLMRGRGGFSTDTQYF. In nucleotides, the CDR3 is TGTGCCAGCAGCTTAATGCGTGGGCGGGGGGGATTTAGCACAGATACGCAGTATTTT.

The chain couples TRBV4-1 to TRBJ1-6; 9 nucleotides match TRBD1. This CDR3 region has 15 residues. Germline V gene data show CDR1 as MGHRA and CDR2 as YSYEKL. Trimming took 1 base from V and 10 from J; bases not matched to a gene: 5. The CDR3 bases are TGCGCCAGCAGCCAAGGGGACAGGGAAAGGTCACCCCTCCACTTT. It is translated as CASSQGDRERSPLHF.

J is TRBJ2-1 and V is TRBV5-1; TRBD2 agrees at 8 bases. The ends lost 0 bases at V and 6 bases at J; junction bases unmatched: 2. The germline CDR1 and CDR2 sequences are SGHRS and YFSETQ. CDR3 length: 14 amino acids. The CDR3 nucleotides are TGCGCCAGCAGCTTGGGGACTAGCTCCAATGAGCAGTTCTTC. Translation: CASSLGTSSNEQFF.

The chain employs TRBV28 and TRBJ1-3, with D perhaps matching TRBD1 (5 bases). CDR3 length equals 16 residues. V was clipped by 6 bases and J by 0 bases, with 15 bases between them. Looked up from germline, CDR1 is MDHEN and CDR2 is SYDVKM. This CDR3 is CASSRPGLSSGNTIYF. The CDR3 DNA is TGTGCCAGCAGCCGTCCGGGACTTAGCTCTGGAAACACCATATATTTT.

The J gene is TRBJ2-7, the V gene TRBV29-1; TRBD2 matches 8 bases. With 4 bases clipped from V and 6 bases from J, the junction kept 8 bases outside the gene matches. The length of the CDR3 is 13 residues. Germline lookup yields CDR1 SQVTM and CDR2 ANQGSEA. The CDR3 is CSVVGTRGFEQYF. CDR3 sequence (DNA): TGCAGCGTTGTCGGGACTAGGGGTTTCGAGCAGTACTTC.

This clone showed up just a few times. The CDR3 sequence is CASTGQLTDTQYF. The CDR3 DNA is TGTGCCAGCACCGGACAGCTCACAGATACGCAGTATTTT. V is TRBV2 and J is TRBJ2-3; D perhaps matches TRBD1 (6 bases). Germline CDR1 reads SNHLY; CDR2 reads FYNNEI. V was cut by 7 bases and J by 2 bases, with 10 bases left in between. The CDR3 is 13 residues long.

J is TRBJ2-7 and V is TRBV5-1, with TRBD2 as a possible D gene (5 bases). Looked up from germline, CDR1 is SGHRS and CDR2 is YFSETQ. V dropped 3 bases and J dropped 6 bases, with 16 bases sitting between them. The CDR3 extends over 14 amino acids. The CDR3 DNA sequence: TGCGCCAGCAGCTGGGGAGAGGGCCTCTCCGAGCAGTACTTC. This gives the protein CASSWGEGLSEQYF.

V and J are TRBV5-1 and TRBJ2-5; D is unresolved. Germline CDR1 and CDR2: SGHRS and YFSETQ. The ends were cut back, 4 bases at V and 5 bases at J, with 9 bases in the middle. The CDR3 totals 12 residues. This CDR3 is CASSLLFETQYF. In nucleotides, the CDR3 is TGCGCCAGCAGCCTTCTTTTCGAGACCCAGTACTTC.

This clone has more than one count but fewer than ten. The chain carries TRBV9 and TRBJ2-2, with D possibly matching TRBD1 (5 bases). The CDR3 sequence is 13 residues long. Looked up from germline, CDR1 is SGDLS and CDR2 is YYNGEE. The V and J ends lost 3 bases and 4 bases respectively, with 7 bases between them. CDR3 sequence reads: CASSGTGTGELFF. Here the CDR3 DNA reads TGTGCCAGCAGCGGAACAGGCACCGGGGAGCTGTTTTTT.

The CDR3 nucleotides read TGTGCCAGCAGCGAACGGGTTCATGAGACCCAGTACTTC. Protein: CASSERVHETQYF. This chain connects TRBV5-4 to TRBJ2-5; D ambiguous. The CDR3 is 13 amino acids. Trimming left V 4 bases short and J 5 bases short, with 12 bases between. Germline V gene data show CDR1 as SGHNT and CDR2 as YYREEE (reference sequence).

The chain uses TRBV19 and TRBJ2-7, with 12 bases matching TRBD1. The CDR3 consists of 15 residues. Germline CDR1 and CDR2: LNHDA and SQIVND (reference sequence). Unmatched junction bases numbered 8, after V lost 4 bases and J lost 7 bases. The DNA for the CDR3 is TGTGCCAGTAGTAGACCGGGACAGGGGGCGACTGAGCAGTACTTC. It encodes CASSRPGQGATEQYF.

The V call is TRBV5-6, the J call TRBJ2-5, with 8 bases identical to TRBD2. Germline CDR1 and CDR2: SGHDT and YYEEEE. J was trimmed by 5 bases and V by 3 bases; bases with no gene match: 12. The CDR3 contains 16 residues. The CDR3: CASSSPRLAGGETQYF. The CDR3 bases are TGTGCCAGCAGCTCCCCCCGCCTAGCGGGTGGGGAGACCCAGTACTTC.

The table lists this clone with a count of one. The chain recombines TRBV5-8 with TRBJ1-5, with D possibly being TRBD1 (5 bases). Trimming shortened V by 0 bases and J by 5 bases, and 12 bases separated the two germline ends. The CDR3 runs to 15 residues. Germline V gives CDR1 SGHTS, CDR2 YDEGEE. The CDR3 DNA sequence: TGTGCCAGCAGCTTGGGGTTCGGGACTTATCAGCCCCAGCATTTT. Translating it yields CASSLGFGTYQPQHF.

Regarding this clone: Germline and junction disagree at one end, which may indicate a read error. CDR3 in amino acids: CASRVQSDSPLNF. DNA for the CDR3: TGCGCCAGCAGAGTCCAAAGCGATTCACCCCTCAACTTT. The chain carries TRBV5-1 and TRBJ1-6; no definite D call. The length of the CDR3 is 13 residues. Germline V lookup: CDR1 SGHRS, CDR2 YFSETQ.

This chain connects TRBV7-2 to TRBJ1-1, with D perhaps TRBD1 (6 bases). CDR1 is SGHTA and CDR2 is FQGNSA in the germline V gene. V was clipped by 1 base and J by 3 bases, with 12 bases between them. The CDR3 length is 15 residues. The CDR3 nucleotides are TGTGCCAGCAGCTTAGGGATTCAGGGGTACACTGAAGCTTTCTTT. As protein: CASSLGIQGYTEAFF.

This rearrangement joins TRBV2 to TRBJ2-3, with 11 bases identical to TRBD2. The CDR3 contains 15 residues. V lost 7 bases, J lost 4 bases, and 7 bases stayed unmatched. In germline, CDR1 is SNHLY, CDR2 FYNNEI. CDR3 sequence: CASTPQGLAADTQYF. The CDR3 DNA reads TGTGCCAGCACTCCCCAGGGACTAGCGGCAGATACGCAGTATTTT.

The CDR3 coding sequence is TGTGCCAGCTCACCTACCCTGGAGAGCAATCAGCCCCAGCATTTT. Translated: CASSPTLESNQPQHF. The chain links TRBV18 to TRBJ1-5; D unclear. Germline V gene data show CDR1 as KGHSH and CDR2 as LQKENI. This CDR3 is 15 amino acids long. Trimming pared 3 bases from V and 1 base from J, leaving 10 bases between.

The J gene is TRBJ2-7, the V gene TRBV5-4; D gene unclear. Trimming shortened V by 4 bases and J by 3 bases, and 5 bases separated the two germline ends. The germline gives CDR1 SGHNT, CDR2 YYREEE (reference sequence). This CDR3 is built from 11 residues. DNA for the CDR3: TGTGCCAGCAGCGTAAACTACGAGCAGTACTTC. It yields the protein CASSVNYEQYF.

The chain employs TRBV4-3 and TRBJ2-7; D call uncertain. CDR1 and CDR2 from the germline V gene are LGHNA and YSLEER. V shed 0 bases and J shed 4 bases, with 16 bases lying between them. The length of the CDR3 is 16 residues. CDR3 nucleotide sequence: TGCGCCAGCAGCCAAGAAAAGGCAGGAATACTTTACGAGCAGTACTTC. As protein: CASSQEKAGILYEQYF.

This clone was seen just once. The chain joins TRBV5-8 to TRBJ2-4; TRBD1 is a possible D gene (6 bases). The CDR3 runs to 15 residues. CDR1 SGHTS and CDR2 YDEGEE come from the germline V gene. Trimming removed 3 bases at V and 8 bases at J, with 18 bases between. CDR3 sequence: CASSWEQGPKDIQYF. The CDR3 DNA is TGTGCCAGCAGCTGGGAACAGGGTCCAAAGGACATTCAGTACTTC.

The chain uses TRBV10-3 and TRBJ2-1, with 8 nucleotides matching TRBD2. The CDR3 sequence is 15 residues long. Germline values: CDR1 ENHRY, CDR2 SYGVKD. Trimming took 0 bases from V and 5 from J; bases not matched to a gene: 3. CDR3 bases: TGTGCCATCAGTGAGTCGACAGCGGGAGACAATGAGCAGTTCTTC. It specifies CAISESTAGDNEQFF.

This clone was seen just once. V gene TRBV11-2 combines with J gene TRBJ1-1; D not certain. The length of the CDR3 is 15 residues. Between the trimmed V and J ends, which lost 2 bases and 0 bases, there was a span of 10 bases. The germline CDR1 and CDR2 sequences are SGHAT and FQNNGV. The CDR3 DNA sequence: TGTGCCAGCAGCTTATTAAAAACAGTGAACACTGAAGCTTTCTTT. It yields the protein CASSLLKTVNTEAFF.

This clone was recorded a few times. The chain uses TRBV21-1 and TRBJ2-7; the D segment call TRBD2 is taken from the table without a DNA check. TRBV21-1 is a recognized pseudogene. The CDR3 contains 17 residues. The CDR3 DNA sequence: TGTGCCAGCAGCAAAGGGGTACTAGCGCGTTGTACCTACGAGCAGTACTTC. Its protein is CASSKGVLARCTYEQYF.

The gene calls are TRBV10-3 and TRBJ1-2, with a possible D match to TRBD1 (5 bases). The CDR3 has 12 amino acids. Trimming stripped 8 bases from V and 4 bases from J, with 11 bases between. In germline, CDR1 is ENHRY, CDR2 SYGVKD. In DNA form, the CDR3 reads TGTGCCATCGGGGCCGGCTCCTATGGCTACACCTTC. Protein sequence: CAIGAGSYGYTF.

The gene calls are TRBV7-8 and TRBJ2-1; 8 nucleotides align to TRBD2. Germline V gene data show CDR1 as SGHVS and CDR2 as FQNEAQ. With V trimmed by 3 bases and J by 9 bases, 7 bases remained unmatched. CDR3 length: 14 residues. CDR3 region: CASSFGTSIGEQFF. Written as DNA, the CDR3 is TGTGCCAGCAGCTTCGGGACTAGTATCGGTGAGCAGTTCTTC.